This T cell receptor (beta chain) was identified in a study of CD8+ T cells in alopecia areata. Across the study: Tofacitinib dosing lasted 6 to 18 months, which was then followed by 6 months off drug. Findings and limits, study-wide: In scalp samples, resident alphabeta T cells of normal skin are also sequenced. Persistence during tofacitinib was seen for many expanded lesional clones in scalp and blood. Lesional scalp displayed greater clonality than normal scalp, most notably in alopecia totalis/universalis.

Extracted from the samples, RNA was reverse transcribed into cDNA to serve as the sequencing template. The table came from immunoSEQ multiplex PCR; TCRdb's copy has only in-frame clones and leaves some out. The table records 190,000 or so clones, under 60% of them present only once. Of note for this clone: Its antigen is still unknown.

The treatment here: oral pan-JAK inhibitor, 5-10 mg twice daily. The CDR3 runs to 14 residues. From germline, CDR1 is SGDLS and CDR2 YYNGEE. V lost 3 bases and J lost 8; bases outside the gene matches: 5. Sequences were derived from CD8+ T cells sorted from blood, sampled at week 24, from a patient treated with tofacitinib. The chain combines TRBV9 with TRBJ2-1; 10 bases line up with TRBD1. This clonotype originated in a human donor with alopecia areata. Here the CDR3 DNA reads TGTGCCAGCAGCGGGGACAGGGGTCGGGATGAGCAGTTCTTC. Translating it yields CASSGDRGRDEQFF. Filled out from reference TRBV9 and TRBJ2-1, the complete variable domain reads DSGVTQTPKHLITATGQRVTLRCSPRSGDLSVYWYQQSLDQGLQFLIQYYNGEERAKGNILERFSAQQFPDLHSELNLSSLELGDSALYFCASSGDRGRDEQFFGPGTRLTVL.